The 21 T cell receptor beta chains below were found in one sample sequenced in a study of identical twins. Each CDR3 protein is one row after TCRdb ran MiXCR on the 5' RACE reads. The top ten clones hold around 0.48% of a sample with 400,000 to 600,000 distinct CDR3 sequences, about 20% of them seen once. The data also belong to a second study, concerning yellow fever vaccine responses in identical twins.

Specimen: CD4+ T cells sorted from blood. The receptors were gathered from a woman younger than 35 in good health.

This rearrangement joins TRBV12-3 or TRBV12-4 to TRBJ2-1; 12 nucleotides align to TRBD2. V lost 2 bases to trimming and J lost 4 bases; unmatched junction nucleotides: 27. This CDR3 is built from 24 residues. CDR3 bases: TGTGCCAGCAGTTTAAAGAGACAGGGGGCTCTTATTCTAGCGGGAGGGCCGGGGTACAATGAGCAGTTCTTC. Its translation: CASSLKRQGALILAGGPGYNEQFF.

This clonotype has a handful of counts. The chain is built from TRBV7-2 and TRBJ2-3; TRBD2 matches at 8 bases. The CDR3 length is 16 residues. V was pared by 2 bases and J by 3 bases, with 7 bases of the junction left unmatched. Germline V gene lookup returns CDR1 SGHTA and CDR2 FQGNSA. The CDR3 spells CASSLTLAGYTDTQYF. CDR3 nucleotide sequence: TGTGCCAGCAGCTTAACCTTAGCGGGATATACAGATACGCAGTATTTT.

In this sample, this clonotype turned up a few times. The CDR3 bases are TGTGCCAGCAGCCCGGGACAGGAGAATTCACCCCTCCACTTT. Translation gives CASSPGQENSPLHF. This chain links TRBV3-1 with TRBJ1-6; 8 bases map to TRBD1. Germline V CDR1 and CDR2: LGHDT, YNNKEL (reference sequence). The CDR3 length is 14 residues. V was pared by 4 bases and J by 7 bases, with 3 bases of the junction left unmatched. Filled out from reference TRBV3-1 and TRBJ1-6, the complete variable domain reads DTAVSQTPKYLVTQMGNDKSIKCEQNLGHDTMYWYKQDSKKFLKIMFSYNNKELIINETVPNRFSPKSPDKAHLNLHINSLELGDSAVYFCASSPGQENSPLHFGNGTRLTVT.

Only a few counts were recorded for this clonotype. The genes are TRBV20-1 and TRBJ1-2; D is possibly TRBD1 (5 bases). CDR3 length: 12 residues. Trimming removed 6 bases at V and 5 bases at J, with 13 bases between. Germline V gene sequence: CDR1 DFQATT, CDR2 SNEGSKA (reference sequence). The CDR3 DNA sequence: TGCAGTGCGATCCCCGGGACGTATGGCTACACCTTC. Its protein product is CSAIPGTYGYTF.

The chain joins TRBV5-1 to TRBJ2-3; D is unresolved. CDR3 length: 14 amino acids. Trimming shortened V by 1 base and J by 5 bases, and 11 bases separated the two germline ends. Germline CDR1 SGHRS, CDR2 YFSETQ. The CDR3 loop is CASSLRPNGDTQYF. CDR3 nucleotides: TGCGCCAGCAGCTTGAGACCGAACGGAGATACGCAGTATTTT.

The chain is built from TRBV4-1 and TRBJ2-1; 12 nucleotides align to TRBD2. This CDR3 has 18 residues. The germline V gene has CDR1 MGHRA and CDR2 YSYEKL. The J segment lost 5 bases and the V segment lost 4 bases, leaving 12 bases of the junction unmatched. CDR3 in amino acids: CASSPQAPTSGGNNEQFF. The CDR3 region has the DNA TGCGCCAGCAGCCCTCAAGCCCCGACTAGCGGGGGCAACAATGAGCAGTTCTTC.

The V gene is TRBV6-1, the J gene TRBJ2-3; TRBD1 agrees at 8 bases. The V and J ends lost 7 bases and 3 bases, in that order; junction bases with no gene match: 3. This CDR3 spans 13 amino acids. Germline lookup yields CDR1 MNHNS and CDR2 SASEGT. The CDR3 reads CASNRDRTDTQYF. The CDR3 DNA sequence: TGTGCCAGCAATAGGGACAGGACAGATACGCAGTATTTT.

This clonotype was detected many times. This chain links TRBV28 with TRBJ1-1; D remains unclear. Trimming pared 5 bases from V and 2 bases from J, leaving 9 bases between. CDR1 and CDR2 from the germline V gene are MDHEN and SYDVKM. This CDR3 has 13 residues. As DNA, the CDR3 is TGTGCCAGCAGTATCACAGCCAACACTGAAGCTTTCTTT. As protein: CASSITANTEAFF.

This clonotype was found many times. V and J are TRBV5-1 and TRBJ2-3; 8 nucleotides match TRBD2. CDR1 is SGHRS and CDR2 is YFSETQ in the germline V gene. Trimming at V came to 4 bases and at J to 4 bases, leaving 5 bases not matched to a gene. The CDR3 spans 14 residues. In nucleotides, the CDR3 is TGCGCCAGCAGCACCGACGGGGGGGCAGATACGCAGTATTTT. Translation gives CASSTDGGADTQYF. The full variable domain, its missing parts supplied by reference TRBV5-1 and TRBJ2-3, is KAGVTQTPRYLIKTRGQQVTLSCSPISGHRSVSWYQQTPGQGLQFLFEYFSETQRNKGNFPGRFSGRQFSNSRSEMNVSTLELGDSALYLCASSTDGGADTQYFGPGTRLTVL.

This clonotype was found a few times. In DNA, the CDR3 is TGTGCCATCAGAGAACCGGGACAGGGGGACCATGAGCAGTTCTTC. This translates into CAIREPGQGDHEQFF. The chain employs TRBV10-3 and TRBJ2-1; TRBD1 matches at 11 bases. V lost 6 bases to trimming and J lost 8 bases; unmatched junction nucleotides: 9. The CDR3 is 15 amino acids. Germline V lookup: CDR1 ENHRY, CDR2 SYGVKD.

At least ten counts were recorded for this clonotype. The V gene is TRBV12-3 or TRBV12-4, the J gene TRBJ2-2; D is undetermined. Trimming removed 3 bases from V and 2 bases from J, with 10 bases in between. The CDR3 sequence is 15 residues long. CDR3 in DNA: TGTGCCAGCAGTTTGCGACAAGCAAACACCGGGGAGCTGTTTTTT. This gives the protein CASSLRQANTGELFF.

The chain links TRBV11-3 to TRBJ1-2, with 8 bases aligning to TRBD1. From germline, CDR1 is SGHNT and CDR2 YENEEA. V was pared by 4 bases and J by 7 bases, with 2 bases of the junction left unmatched. The CDR3 spans 12 residues. Here the CDR3 reads CASSWTGTGYTF. DNA for the CDR3: TGTGCCAGCAGCTGGACAGGGACTGGCTACACCTTC.

The genes are TRBV3-1 and TRBJ2-2; the D is unclear. V gave up 0 bases and J gave up 1 base, with 9 bases separating them. This CDR3 spans 16 amino acids. The germline gives CDR1 LGHDT, CDR2 YNNKEL (reference sequence). CDR3 residues: CASSQEKKQNTGELFF. The CDR3 bases are TGTGCCAGCAGCCAAGAGAAGAAACAGAACACCGGGGAGCTGTTTTTT.

This clonotype was counted between two and nine times. The chain carries TRBV10-3 and TRBJ2-7, with D possibly being TRBD2 (5 bases). Germline CDR1 ENHRY, CDR2 SYGVKD. The CDR3 covers 12 residues. V was shortened by 3 bases and J by 5 bases, with 8 bases between the two germline ends. The CDR3 DNA follows: TGTGCCATCAGTGAACGGGGTGACGAGCAGTACGTC. Its protein is CAISERGDEQYV.

The chain carries TRBV20-1 and TRBJ2-7, with D perhaps assigned TRBD1 or TRBD2 (5 bases each). This CDR3 contains 13 residues. Germline loops: CDR1 DFQATT, CDR2 SNEGSKA (reference sequence). V was pared by 4 bases and J by 0 bases, with 10 bases between. CDR3 nucleotides: TGCAGTGCTAAGCCAGGGAGCTCCTACGAGCAGTACGTC. Protein sequence: CSAKPGSSYEQYV.

This chain joins TRBV7-2 and TRBJ2-2, with D perhaps matching TRBD2 (5 bases). There are 15 residues in the CDR3. Between the trimmed V and J ends, which lost 6 bases and 0 bases, there was a span of 11 bases. Germline V gene lookup returns CDR1 SGHTA and CDR2 FQGNSA. CDR3 loop: CASRPSWANTGELFF. The CDR3 DNA reads as TGTGCCAGCAGACCTAGCTGGGCGAACACCGGGGAGCTGTTTTTT.

The chain links TRBV25-1 to TRBJ2-2; 9 bases fit TRBD2. In germline, CDR1 is MGHDK, CDR2 SYGVNS. Trimming at V came to 1 base and at J to 0 bases, leaving 12 bases not matched to a gene. There are 20 residues in the CDR3. The CDR3 nucleotides are TGTGCCAGCAGTGAATCCCACTGGGGAGCGGGAGGCCCGAACACCGGGGAGCTGTTTTTT. Amino acids: CASSESHWGAGGPNTGELFF.

This clonotype occurred a few times. The chain uses TRBV10-3 and TRBJ2-2; TRBD1 matches 7 bases. V lost 8 bases, J lost 0 bases, and 3 bases stayed unmatched. Germline V CDR1 and CDR2: ENHRY, SYGVKD. The CDR3 totals 14 residues. The CDR3 DNA reads as TGTGCCATCCAGGACAGGACGAACACCGGGGAGCTGTTTTTT. As protein: CAIQDRTNTGELFF.

This chain joins TRBV2 and TRBJ1-6, with D uncertain. CDR1 SNHLY and CDR2 FYNNEI come from the germline V gene. The CDR3 runs 15 residues. V dropped 11 bases and J dropped 0 bases, with 14 bases sitting between them. CDR3 sequence: CAGGSLSSYNSPLHF. CDR3 bases: TGTGCCGGCGGGAGTCTCAGCTCCTATAATTCACCCCTCCACTTT.

This clonotype was seen a few times. V gene TRBV12-3 or TRBV12-4 combines with J gene TRBJ2-3; D is undetermined. The CDR3 runs to 14 residues. V lost 8 bases to trimming and J lost 0 bases, with 12 bases between them. The DNA for the CDR3 is TGTGCCAGCGTTGTCGGGCATAGCACAGATACGCAGTATTTT. Protein sequence: CASVVGHSTDTQYF.

The genes are TRBV11-2 and TRBJ2-1; 8 bases line up with TRBD1. The V and J ends lost 6 bases and 3 bases, in that order; junction bases with no gene match: 4. The CDR3 has 14 residues. CDR1 SGHAT and CDR2 FQNNGV come from the germline V gene. CDR3 DNA sequence: TGTGCCAGCAGGGCAGGGGGCCTCTACAATGAGCAGTTCTTC. Translation: CASRAGGLYNEQFF.